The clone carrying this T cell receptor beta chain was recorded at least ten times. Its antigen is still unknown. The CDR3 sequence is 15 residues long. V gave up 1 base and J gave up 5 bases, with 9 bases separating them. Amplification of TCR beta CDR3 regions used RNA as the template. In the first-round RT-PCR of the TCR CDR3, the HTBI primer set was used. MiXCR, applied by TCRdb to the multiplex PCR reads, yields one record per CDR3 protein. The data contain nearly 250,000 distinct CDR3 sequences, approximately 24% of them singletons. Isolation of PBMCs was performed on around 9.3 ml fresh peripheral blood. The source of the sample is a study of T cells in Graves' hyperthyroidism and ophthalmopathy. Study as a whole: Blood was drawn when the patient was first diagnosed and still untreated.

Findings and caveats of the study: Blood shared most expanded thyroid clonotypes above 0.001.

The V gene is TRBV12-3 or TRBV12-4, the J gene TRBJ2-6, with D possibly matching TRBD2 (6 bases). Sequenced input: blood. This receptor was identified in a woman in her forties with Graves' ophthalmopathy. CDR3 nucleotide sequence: TGTGCCAGCAGTTTAGGGGGGGAGTGGGCCAACGTCCTGACTTTC. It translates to CASSLGGEWANVLTF.